Below, 10 T cell receptor beta chains from the same sample are listed, as sequenced in a study of tumor-infiltrating lymphocytes in primary liver carcinoma (TCRdb year 2017). TRIzol reagent was used to extract blood RNA from unsorted whole blood, while the DNeasy Blood & Tissue kit provided the germline DNA. The sequencing machine was an Illumina HiSeq 2500. Starting from approximately 460 ng total RNA, TCRbeta-specific cDNA was produced by reverse transcription with a constant-region primer and ProtoScript II reverse transcriptase. TCRbeta libraries were built with three nested multiplex PCR rounds, a slightly modified ARM-PCR procedure. Each of the first two PCR rounds ran for roughly 9 cycles and used multiplex TRBV1-TRBV30 forward primers together with a Cbeta reverse primer. TCRdb reprocessed the public reads (quality trimming at Q25 with fastp, clone calling with MiXCR) and kept in-frame beta chains. Records with the same CDR3 protein are collapsed into one entry carrying the most frequent genes and DNA. The sample table shows a few hundred thousand distinct CDR3 sequences, and approximately 58% are seen once. 17% of the sample rests with the top ten.

Sequenced sample: peripheral blood. The receptors come from a woman between 25 and 40 years old with primary liver carcinoma and hepatitis B virus infection.

V usage is TRBV21-1 and J usage is TRBJ2-1. TRBV21-1 is a listed pseudogene. The CDR3 runs to 16 residues. The CDR3: CASSKFERSSYNEQFF. The CDR3 nucleotides are TGTGCCAGCAGCAAATTCGAGCGGAGCTCCTACAATGAGCAGTTCTTC.

This clonotype was seen ten or more times. The chain combines TRBV4-3 with TRBJ1-1, with D perhaps matching TRBD1 (6 bases). CDR3 length equals 17 residues. V was pared by 0 bases and J by 11 bases, with 25 bases between. Germline assignment: CDR1 LGHNA and CDR2 YSLEER. The chain's CDR3 is CASSQDLTSGRGSAAFF. The CDR3 bases are TGCGCCAGCAGCCAAGATCTAACGTCTGGCAGGGGATCTGCTGCTTTCTTT.

The V gene is TRBV5-1, the J gene TRBJ2-7; D is perhaps TRBD2 (8 bases). Trimming removed 4 bases at V and 2 bases at J, with 25 bases between. The CDR3 has 18 amino acids. CDR1 is SGHRS and CDR2 is YFSETQ in the germline V gene. DNA for the CDR3: TGCGCCAGCAGCCGGGGGACAGAAGCCGTTAGCGGGACCTACGAGCAGTACTTC. Residues: CASSRGTEAVSGTYEQYF.

The J gene is TRBJ1-2, the V gene TRBV4-2, with D maybe TRBD1 (5 bases). This CDR3 contains 18 residues. Trimming pared 2 bases from V and 5 bases from J, leaving 24 bases between. Germline CDR1 is LGHNA and CDR2 is YNFKEQ. Here the CDR3 reads CASSQYPGTGGLGYGYTF. In nucleotides, the CDR3 is TGTGCCAGCAGCCAATATCCGGGAACGGGGGGGTTAGGGTATGGCTACACCTTC.

In this sample, this clonotype turned up once. The CDR3 nucleotides are TGCGCCAGCAACTTTGAGGGCATAATCCAGTTCTTC. Translating gives CASNFEGIIQFF. V is TRBV5-1 and J is TRBJ2-1; a weak D match, TRBD2 (5 bases). V shed 6 bases and J shed 13 bases, with 17 bases lying between them. Germline CDR1 and CDR2: SGHRS and YFSETQ. The CDR3 sequence is 12 residues long.

The chain joins TRBV6-6 to TRBJ2-7; TRBD2 aligns across 8 bases. The CDR3 contains 14 residues. The V segment lost 4 bases and the J segment 6 bases; nucleotides outside the gene matches: 8. Germline V gene data show CDR1 as MNHNY and CDR2 as SVGAGI (reference sequence). The CDR3 sequence is CASSSAGGRCEQYF. The CDR3 nucleotides are TGTGCCAGCAGTTCGGCGGGAGGAAGGTGCGAGCAGTACTTC.

As regards this clonotype: The CDR3 does not close with the conserved phenylalanine or tryptophan, likely indicating a read error. V is TRBV11-2 and J is TRBJ2-7, with D unclear. Trimming stripped 1 base from V and 2 bases from J, with 9 bases between. The length of the CDR3 is 14 residues. Looked up from germline, CDR1 is SGHAT and CDR2 is FQNNGV. CDR3 region: CASSLGLLTYEQYL. For the CDR3, the DNA is TGTGCCAGCAGCTTAGGTCTGCTTACCTACGAGCAGTACCTC.

In this sample, this clonotype turned up many times. The rearrangement uses TRBV6-1 and TRBJ1-2; no clear D gene. Trimming cost V 2 bases and J 7 bases, with 14 bases left between them. The germline gives CDR1 MNHNS, CDR2 SASEGT. This CDR3 is 14 amino acids long. The CDR3 DNA reads TGTGCCAGCAGTGAAAGGGTAGGGATTGGTGGCTACACCTTC. This sequence encodes CASSERVGIGGYTF.

In this sample, this clonotype turned up once. This may arise from a read error, as a much more abundant clone is one base away. The V gene is TRBV12-3 or TRBV12-4, the J gene TRBJ1-5, with TRBD1 as a possible D gene (6 bases). CDR3 length equals 15 residues. The CDR3 reads CASSRGGVSNQPHHF. CDR3 nucleotides: TGTGCCAGCAGTCGTGGGGGCGTTAGCAATCAGCCCCATCATTTT.

This clonotype was observed many times. CDR3 sequence: CASSESQVLNYGYTF. The DNA of the CDR3 is TGTGCCAGCAGTGAGTCACAGGTCTTAAACTATGGCTACACCTTC. The genes are TRBV6-1 and TRBJ1-2, with TRBD1 as a possible D gene (5 bases). From germline, CDR1 is MNHNS and CDR2 SASEGT. The CDR3 is 15 residues long. The germline V and J ends were trimmed by 3 bases and 2 bases, with 13 bases remaining between them.